This T cell receptor (beta chain) emerged from a study of T cells in women clearing cervical HPV infection. Study-level background: Donors had HPV16-related CIN3 or worse; 2 had invasive cancer. For cases, blood was sampled a median 149 days after lesion detection, interquartile range roughly 80 to 200 days.

With regard to this clone: Antigen unknown. The read terminates 3 residues ahead of where the CDR3 ends, so the germline J gene completes it.

The CDR3 is 13 amino acids. The ends were cut back, 6 bases at V and 2 bases at J, with 10 bases in the middle. Germline CDR1 is SGHTA and CDR2 is FQGTGA. Overall study findings and caveats: Effector/memory and HPV-specific T cells were not isolated, and association timing is unknown.

The repertoire was sequenced with immunoSEQ multiplex PCR; TCRdb's copy has only in-frame clones and lacks some. Its table lists tens of thousands of clones. This receptor was obtained from a woman aged 18 to 75 with a cervical HPV16 infection that either progressed to CIN3+ or cleared (not recorded which). The sequenced sample was blood buffy coat. This chain joins TRBV7-3 and TRBJ1-1, with D maybe TRBD1 (6 bases). The DNA read from the CDR3 is TGTGCCAGCAGTCAAGGGGGAAACACTGAA. Protein product: CASSQGGNTE. The CDR3 reads in full as CASSQGGNTEAFF.